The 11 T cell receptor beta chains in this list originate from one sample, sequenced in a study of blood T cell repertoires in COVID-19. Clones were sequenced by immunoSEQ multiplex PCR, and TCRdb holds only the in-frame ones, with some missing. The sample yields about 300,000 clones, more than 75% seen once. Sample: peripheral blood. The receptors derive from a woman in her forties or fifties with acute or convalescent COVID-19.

CDR3 in amino acids: CSVVEDRGPEAFF. CDR3 DNA: TGCAGCGTTGTTGAGGACAGGGGTCCTGAAGCTTTCTTT. The gene calls are TRBV29-1 and TRBJ1-1; 9 bases fit TRBD1. Per the germline V gene, CDR1 is SQVTM and CDR2 is ANQGSEA. V gave up 4 bases and J gave up 6 bases; unmatched junction bases: 6. The CDR3 contains 13 residues.

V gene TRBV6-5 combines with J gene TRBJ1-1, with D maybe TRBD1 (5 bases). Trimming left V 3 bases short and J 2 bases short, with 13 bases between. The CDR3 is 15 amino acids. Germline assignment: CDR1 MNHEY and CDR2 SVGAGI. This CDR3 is CASSYTQGSNTEAFF. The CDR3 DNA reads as TGTGCCAGCAGTTATACCCAGGGCTCCAACACTGAAGCTTTCTTT.

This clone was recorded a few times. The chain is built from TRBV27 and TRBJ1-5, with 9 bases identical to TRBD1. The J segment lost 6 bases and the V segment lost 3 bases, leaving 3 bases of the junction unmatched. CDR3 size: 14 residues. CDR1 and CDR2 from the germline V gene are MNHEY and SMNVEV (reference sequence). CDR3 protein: CASSFRTGVQPQHF. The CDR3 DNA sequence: TGTGCCAGCAGTTTTCGGACAGGGGTTCAGCCCCAGCATTTT.

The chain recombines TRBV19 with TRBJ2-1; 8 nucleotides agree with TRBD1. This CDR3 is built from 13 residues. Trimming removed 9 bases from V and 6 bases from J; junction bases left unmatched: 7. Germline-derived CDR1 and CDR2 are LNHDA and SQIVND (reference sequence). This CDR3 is CASSRDRTNEQFF. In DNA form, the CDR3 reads TGTGCCAGCAGCCGGGACAGGACCAATGAGCAGTTCTTC.

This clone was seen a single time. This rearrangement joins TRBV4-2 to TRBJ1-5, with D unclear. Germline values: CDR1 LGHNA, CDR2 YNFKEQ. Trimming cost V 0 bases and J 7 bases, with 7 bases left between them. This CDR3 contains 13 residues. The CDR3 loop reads CASSQEEGQPQHF. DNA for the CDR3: TGTGCCAGCAGCCAAGAGGAGGGACAGCCCCAGCATTTT.

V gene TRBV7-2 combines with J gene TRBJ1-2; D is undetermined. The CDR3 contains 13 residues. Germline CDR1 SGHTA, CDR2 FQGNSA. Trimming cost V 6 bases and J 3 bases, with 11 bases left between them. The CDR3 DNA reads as TGTGCCAGCAGGATCGGGTCGGACTATGGCTACACCTTC. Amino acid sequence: CASRIGSDYGYTF. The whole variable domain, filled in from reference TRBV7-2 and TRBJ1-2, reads GAGVSQSPSNKVTEKGKDVELRCDPISGHTALYWYRQSLGQGLEFLIYFQGNSAPDKSGLPSDRFSAERTGGSVSTLTIQRTQQEDSAVYLCASRIGSDYGYTFGSGTRLTVV.

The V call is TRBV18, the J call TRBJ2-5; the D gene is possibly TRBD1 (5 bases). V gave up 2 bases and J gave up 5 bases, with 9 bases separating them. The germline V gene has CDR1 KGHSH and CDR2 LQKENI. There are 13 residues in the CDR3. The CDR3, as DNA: TGTGCCAGCTCACCATCAGGGCGGGAGACCCAGTACTTC. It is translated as CASSPSGRETQYF.

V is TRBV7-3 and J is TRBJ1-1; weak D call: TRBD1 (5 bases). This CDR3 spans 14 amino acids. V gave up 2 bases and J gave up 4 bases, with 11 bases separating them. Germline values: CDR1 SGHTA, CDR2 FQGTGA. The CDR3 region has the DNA TGTGCCAGCAGCTTACGCAGGGAGGGCACTGAAGCTTTCTTT. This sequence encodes CASSLRREGTEAFF.

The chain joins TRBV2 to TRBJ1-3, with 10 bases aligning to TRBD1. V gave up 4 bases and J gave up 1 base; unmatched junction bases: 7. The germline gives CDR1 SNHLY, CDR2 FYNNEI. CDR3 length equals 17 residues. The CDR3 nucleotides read TGTGCCAGCAGTGGGAGGACAGGGGGTTATTCTGGAAACACCATATATTTT. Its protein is CASSGRTGGYSGNTIYF.

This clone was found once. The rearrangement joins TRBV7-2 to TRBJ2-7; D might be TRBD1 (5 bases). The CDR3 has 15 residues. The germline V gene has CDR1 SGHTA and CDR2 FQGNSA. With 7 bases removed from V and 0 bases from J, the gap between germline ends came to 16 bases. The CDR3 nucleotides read TGTGCCAGCACCCCTGACAGTCGAAGCTCCTACGAGCAGTACTTC. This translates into CASTPDSRSSYEQYF. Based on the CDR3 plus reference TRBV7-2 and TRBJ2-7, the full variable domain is GAGVSQSPSNKVTEKGKDVELRCDPISGHTALYWYRQSLGQGLEFLIYFQGNSAPDKSGLPSDRFSAERTGGSVSTLTIQRTQQEDSAVYLCASTPDSRSSYEQYFGPGTRLTVT.

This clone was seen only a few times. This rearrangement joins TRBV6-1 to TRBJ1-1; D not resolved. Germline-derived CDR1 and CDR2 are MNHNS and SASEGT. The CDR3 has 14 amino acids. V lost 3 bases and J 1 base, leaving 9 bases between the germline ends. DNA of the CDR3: TGTGCCAGCAGTGATGAGGTGGGGAACACTGAAGCTTTCTTT. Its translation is CASSDEVGNTEAFF.